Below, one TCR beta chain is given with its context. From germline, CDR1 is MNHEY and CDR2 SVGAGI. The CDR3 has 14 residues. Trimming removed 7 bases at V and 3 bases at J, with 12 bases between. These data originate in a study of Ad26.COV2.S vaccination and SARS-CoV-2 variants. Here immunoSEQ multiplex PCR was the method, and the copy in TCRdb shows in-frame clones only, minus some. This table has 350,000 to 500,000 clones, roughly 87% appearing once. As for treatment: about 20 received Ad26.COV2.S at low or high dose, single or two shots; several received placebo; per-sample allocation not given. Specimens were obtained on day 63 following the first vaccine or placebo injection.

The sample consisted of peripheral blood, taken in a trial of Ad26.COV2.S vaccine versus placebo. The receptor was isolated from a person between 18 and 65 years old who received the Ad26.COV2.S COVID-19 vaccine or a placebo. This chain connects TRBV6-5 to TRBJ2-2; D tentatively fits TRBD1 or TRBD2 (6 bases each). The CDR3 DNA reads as TGTGCCAGCAAGGGGGGTTTCGACACCGGGGAGCTGTTTTTT. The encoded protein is CASKGGFDTGELFF.